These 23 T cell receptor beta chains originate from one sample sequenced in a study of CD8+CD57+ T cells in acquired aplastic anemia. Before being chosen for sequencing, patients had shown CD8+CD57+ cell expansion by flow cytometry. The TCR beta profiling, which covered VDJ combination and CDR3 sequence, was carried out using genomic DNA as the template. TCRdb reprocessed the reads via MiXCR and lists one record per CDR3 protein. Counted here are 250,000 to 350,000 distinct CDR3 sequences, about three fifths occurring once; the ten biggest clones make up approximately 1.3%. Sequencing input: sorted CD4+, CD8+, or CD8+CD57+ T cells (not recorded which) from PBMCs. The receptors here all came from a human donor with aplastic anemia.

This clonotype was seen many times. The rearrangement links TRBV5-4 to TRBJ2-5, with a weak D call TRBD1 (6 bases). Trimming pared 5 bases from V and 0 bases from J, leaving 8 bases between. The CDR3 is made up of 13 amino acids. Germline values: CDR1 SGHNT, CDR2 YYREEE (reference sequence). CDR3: CASSRTDQETQYF. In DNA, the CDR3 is TGTGCCAGCAGTAGGACAGACCAAGAGACCCAGTACTTC.

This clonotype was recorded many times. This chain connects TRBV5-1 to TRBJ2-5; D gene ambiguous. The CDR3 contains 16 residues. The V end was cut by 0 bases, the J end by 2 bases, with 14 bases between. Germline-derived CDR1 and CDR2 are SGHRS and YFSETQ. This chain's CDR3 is CASSLAVGVGQETQYF. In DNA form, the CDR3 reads TGCGCCAGCAGCTTGGCCGTAGGAGTGGGGCAAGAGACCCAGTACTTC.

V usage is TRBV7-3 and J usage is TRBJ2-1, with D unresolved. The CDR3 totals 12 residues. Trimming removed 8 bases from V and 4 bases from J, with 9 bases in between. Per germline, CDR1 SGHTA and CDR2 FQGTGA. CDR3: CASGDTYNEQFF. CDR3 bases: TGTGCCAGCGGCGACACTTACAATGAGCAGTTCTTC.

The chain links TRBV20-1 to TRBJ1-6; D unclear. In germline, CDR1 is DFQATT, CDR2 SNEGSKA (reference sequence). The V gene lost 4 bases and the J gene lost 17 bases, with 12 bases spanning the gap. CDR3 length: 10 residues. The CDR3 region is CSAISGSVHF. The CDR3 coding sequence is TGCAGTGCTATAAGCGGGAGTGTCCACTTT.

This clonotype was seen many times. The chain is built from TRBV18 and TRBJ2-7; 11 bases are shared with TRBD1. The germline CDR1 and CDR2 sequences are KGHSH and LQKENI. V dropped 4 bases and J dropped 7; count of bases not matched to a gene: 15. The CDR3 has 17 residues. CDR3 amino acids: CASSRTGGGPETGEQYF. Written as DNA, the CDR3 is TGTGCCAGCTCACGGACAGGGGGCGGCCCAGAAACGGGGGAGCAGTACTTC.

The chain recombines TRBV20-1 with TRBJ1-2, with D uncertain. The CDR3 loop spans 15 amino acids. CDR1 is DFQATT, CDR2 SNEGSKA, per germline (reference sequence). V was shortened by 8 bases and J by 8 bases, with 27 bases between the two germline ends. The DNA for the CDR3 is TGCAGTCCGACTCAGAAAGGGCAGAAATATTGGGGCTACACCTTC. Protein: CSPTQKGQKYWGYTF.

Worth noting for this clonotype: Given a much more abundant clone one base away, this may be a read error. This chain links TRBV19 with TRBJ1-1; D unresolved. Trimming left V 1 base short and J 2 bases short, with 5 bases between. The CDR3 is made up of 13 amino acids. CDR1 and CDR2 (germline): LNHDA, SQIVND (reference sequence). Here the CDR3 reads CASSIGSNTEAFF. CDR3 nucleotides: TGTGCCAGTAGTATAGGCAGCAACACTGAAGCTTTCTTT.

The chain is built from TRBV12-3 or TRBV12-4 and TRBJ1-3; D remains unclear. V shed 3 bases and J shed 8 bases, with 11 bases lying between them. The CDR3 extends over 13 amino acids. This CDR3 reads CASSFEAAYTIYF. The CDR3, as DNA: TGTGCCAGCAGTTTTGAGGCAGCCTACACCATATATTTT.

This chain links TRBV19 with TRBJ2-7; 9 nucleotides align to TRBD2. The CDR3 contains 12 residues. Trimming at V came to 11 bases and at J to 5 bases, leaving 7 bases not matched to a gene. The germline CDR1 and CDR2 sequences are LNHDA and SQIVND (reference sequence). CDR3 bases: TGTGCCGGAGCGGGGGGCCACGACGAGCAGTACTTC. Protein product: CAGAGGHDEQYF.

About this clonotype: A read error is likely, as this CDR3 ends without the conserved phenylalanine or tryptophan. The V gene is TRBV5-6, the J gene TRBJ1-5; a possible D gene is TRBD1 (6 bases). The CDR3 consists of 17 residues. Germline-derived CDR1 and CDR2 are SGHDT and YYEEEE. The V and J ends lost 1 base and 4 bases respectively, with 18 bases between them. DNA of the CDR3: TGTGCCAGCAGCTTGTCTGGCTGGGAGGGGGTGAATCAGCCCCAGCATTGT. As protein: CASSLSGWEGVNQPQHC.

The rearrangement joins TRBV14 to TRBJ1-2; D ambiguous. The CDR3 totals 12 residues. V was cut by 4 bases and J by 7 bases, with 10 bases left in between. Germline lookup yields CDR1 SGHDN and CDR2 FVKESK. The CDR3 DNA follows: TGTGCCAGCAGCCCTTTTGTGGGTGGCTACACCTTC. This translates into CASSPFVGGYTF.

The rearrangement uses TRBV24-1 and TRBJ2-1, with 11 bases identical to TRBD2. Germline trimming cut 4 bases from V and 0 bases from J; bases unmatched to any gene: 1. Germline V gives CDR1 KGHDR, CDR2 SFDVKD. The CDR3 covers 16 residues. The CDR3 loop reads CATSEGLAGSYNEQFF. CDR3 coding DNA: TGTGCCACCAGTGAAGGACTAGCGGGCTCCTACAATGAGCAGTTCTTC.

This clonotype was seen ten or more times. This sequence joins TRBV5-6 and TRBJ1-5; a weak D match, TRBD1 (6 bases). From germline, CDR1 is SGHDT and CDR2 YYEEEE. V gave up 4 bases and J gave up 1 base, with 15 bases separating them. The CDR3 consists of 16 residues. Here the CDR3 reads CASSRGLDRSNQPQHF. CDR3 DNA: TGTGCCAGCAGCAGAGGACTGGACAGAAGCAATCAGCCCCAGCATTTT.

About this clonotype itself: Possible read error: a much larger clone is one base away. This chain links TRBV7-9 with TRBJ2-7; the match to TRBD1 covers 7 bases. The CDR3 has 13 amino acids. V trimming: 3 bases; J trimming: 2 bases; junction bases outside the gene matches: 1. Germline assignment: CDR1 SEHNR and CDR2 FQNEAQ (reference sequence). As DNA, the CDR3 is TGTGCCAGCAGCTTCGGGACAGCCTACGAGCAGTACTTC. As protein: CASSFGTAYEQYF. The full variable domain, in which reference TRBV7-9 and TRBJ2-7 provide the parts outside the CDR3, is DTGVSQNPRHKITKRGQNVTFRCDPISEHNRLYWYRQTLGQGPEFLTYFQNEAQLEKSRLLSDRFSAERPKGSFSTLEIQRTEQGDSAMYLCASSFGTAYEQYFGPGTRLTVT.

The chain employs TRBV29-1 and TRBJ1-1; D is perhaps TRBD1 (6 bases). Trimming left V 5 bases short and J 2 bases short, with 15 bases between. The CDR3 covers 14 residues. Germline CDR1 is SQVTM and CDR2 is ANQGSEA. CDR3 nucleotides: TGCAGCGTTTCACAACAGGGCTTTAACACTGAAGCTTTCTTT. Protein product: CSVSQQGFNTEAFF.

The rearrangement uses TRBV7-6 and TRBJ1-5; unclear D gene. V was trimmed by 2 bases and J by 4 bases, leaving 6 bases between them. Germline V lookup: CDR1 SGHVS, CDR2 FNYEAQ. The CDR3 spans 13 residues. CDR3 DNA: TGTGCCAGCAGCTTAACCCAAAATCAGCCCCAGCATTTT. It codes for CASSLTQNQPQHF.

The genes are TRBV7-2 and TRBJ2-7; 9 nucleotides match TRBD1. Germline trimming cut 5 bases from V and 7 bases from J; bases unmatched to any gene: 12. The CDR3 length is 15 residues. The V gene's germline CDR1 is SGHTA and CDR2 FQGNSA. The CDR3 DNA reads TGTGCCAGCAGCGTCACCGGGACAGGGCTCTATGAGCAGTACTTC. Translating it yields CASSVTGTGLYEQYF. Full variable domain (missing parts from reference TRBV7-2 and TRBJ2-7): GAGVSQSPSNKVTEKGKDVELRCDPISGHTALYWYRQSLGQGLEFLIYFQGNSAPDKSGLPSDRFSAERTGGSVSTLTIQRTQQEDSAVYLCASSVTGTGLYEQYFGPGTRLTVT.

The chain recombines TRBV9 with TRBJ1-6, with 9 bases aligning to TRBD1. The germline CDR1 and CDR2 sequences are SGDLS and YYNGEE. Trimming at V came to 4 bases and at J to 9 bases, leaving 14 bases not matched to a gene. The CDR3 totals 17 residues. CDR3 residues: CASSPREGTGRVSPLHF. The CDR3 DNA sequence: TGTGCCAGCAGCCCTCGGGAGGGGACAGGGCGCGTTTCACCCCTCCACTTT.

The DNA for the CDR3 is TGCAGCGTTGAATTACAGGACAGGGGCTACGAGCAGTACTTC. This sequence encodes CSVELQDRGYEQYF. The gene calls are TRBV29-1 and TRBJ2-7, with 9 bases fitting TRBD1. CDR1 is SQVTM, CDR2 ANQGSEA, per germline. The CDR3 is 14 amino acids. Germline trimming cut 2 bases from V and 3 bases from J; bases unmatched to any gene: 5.

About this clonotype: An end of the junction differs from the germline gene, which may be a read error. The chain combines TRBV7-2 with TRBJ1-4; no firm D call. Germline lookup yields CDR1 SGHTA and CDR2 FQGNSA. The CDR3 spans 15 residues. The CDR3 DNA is TGTGCCAGCAGCCTAGCGGGAGGGCCGATTGAAAAACTGTTTTTT. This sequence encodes CASSLAGGPIEKLFF.

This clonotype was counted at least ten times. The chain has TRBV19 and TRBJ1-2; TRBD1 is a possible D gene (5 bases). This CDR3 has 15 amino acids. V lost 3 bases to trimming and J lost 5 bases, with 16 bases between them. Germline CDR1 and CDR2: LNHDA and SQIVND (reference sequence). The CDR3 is CASSIGGLASYGYTF. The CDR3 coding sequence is TGTGCCAGTAGTATCGGGGGGTTAGCTTCTTATGGCTACACCTTC.

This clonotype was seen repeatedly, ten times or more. The CDR3 DNA sequence: TGCAGCGTTGAGGGTGCGACTAGCGGGAGTCCAGAGACCCAGTACTTC. As protein: CSVEGATSGSPETQYF. The chain carries TRBV29-1 and TRBJ2-5; 12 positions match TRBD2. V gave up 3 bases and J gave up 4 bases; unmatched junction bases: 9. The CDR3 extends over 16 amino acids. Germline V gene data show CDR1 as SQVTM and CDR2 as ANQGSEA.

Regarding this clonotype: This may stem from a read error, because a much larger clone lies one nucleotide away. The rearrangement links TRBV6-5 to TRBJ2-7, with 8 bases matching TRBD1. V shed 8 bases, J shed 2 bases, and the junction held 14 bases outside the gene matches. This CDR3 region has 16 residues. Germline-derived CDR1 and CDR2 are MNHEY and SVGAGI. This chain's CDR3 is CASGLSPGGPAYEQYF. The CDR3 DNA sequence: TGTGCCAGCGGCCTCTCCCCAGGGGGCCCTGCCTACGAGCAGTACTTC.